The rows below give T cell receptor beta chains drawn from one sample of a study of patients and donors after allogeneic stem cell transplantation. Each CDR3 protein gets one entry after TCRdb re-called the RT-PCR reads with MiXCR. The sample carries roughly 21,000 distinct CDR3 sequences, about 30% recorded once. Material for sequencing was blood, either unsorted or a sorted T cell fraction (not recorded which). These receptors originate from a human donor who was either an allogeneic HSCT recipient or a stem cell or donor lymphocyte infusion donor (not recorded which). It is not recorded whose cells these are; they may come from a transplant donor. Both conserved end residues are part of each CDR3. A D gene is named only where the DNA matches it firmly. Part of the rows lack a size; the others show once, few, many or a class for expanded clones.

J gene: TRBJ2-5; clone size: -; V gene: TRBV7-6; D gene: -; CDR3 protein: CASSLFSKETQYF; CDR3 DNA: TGTGCCAGCAGCTTATTCAGCAAGGAGACCCAGTACTTC
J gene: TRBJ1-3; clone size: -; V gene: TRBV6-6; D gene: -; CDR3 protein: CASSYSSGSGNTIYF; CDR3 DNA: TGTGCCAGCAGTTACTCCTCAGGCTCGGGAAACACCATATATTTT
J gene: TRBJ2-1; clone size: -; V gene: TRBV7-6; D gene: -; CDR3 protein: CASSRENEQFF; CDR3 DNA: TGTGCCAGCAGCCGGGAGAATGAGCAGTTCTTC
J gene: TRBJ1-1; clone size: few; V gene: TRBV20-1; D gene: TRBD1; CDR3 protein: CSARRSAGGGGTEAFF; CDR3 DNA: TGCAGTGCTAGACGATCTGCAGGGGGCGGAGGTACTGAAGCTTTCTTT
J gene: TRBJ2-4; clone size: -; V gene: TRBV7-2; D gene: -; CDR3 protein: CASSATLAKNIQYF; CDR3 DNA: TGTGCCAGCAGCGCCACTCTAGCCAAAAACATTCAGTACTTC
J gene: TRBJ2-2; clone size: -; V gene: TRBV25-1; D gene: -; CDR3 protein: CASGAGITGELFF; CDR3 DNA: TGTGCCAGTGGGGCAGGGATCACCGGGGAGCTGTTTTTT
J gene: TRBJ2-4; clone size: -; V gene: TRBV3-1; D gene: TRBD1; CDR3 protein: CASSQGRGQGHIQYF; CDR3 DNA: TGTGCCAGCAGCCAAGGAAGAGGACAGGGACACATTCAGTACTTC
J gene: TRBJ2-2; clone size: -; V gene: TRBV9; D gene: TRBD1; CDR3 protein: CASSVVGTGAGELFF; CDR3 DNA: TGTGCCAGCAGCGTAGTTGGGACAGGGGCCGGGGAGCTGTTTTTT
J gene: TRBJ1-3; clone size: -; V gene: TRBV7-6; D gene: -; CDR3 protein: CASSLAGPYSGNTIYF; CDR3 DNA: TGTGCCAGCAGCTTAGCGGGGCCATACTCTGGAAACACCATATATTTT
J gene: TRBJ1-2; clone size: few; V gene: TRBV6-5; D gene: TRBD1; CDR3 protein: CASSYLRGTGIPVLYGYTF; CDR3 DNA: TGTGCCAGCAGTTACCTCAGAGGGACAGGGATTCCAGTCTTATATGGCTACACCTTC
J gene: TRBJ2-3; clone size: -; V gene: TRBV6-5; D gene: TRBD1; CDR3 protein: CASSYSGQGAPTQYF; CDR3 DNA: TGTGCCAGCAGTTACTCTGGGCAGGGGGCGCCTACGCAGTATTTT
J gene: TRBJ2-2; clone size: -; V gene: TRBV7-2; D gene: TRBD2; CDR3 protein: CASSLTGGLGTGELFF; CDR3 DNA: TGTGCCAGCAGCTTAACGGGGGGACTAGGTACCGGGGAGCTGTTTTTT
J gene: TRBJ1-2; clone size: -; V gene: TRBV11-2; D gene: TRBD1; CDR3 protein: CASSLGGQSYGYTF; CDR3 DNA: TGTGCCAGCAGCTTAGGGGGACAGAGCTATGGCTACACCTTC
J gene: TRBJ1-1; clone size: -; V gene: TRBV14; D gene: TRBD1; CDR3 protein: CASSQASGGGTEAFF; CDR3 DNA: TGTGCCAGCAGCCAAGCTTCAGGGGGCGGCACTGAAGCTTTCTTT
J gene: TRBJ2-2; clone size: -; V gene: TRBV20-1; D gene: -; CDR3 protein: CSARVRQNTGELFF; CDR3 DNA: TGCAGTGCTAGAGTACGGCAGAACACCGGGGAGCTGTTTTTT
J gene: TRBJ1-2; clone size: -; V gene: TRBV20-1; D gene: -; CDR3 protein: CSARVTEPNYGYTF; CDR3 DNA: TGCAGTGCTAGAGTTACAGAACCCAACTATGGCTACACCTTC
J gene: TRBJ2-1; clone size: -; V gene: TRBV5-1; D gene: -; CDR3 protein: CASSLLGEQFF; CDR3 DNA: TGCGCCAGCAGCTTGCTGGGGGAGCAGTTCTTC
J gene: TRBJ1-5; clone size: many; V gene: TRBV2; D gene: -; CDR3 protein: CASSTETYQPQHF; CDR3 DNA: TGTGCCAGCAGTACCGAGACTTATCAGCCCCAGCATTTT
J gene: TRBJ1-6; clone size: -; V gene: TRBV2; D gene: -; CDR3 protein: CASRSSYNSPLHF; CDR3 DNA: TGTGCCAGTCGGAGCTCCTATAATTCACCCCTCCACTTT
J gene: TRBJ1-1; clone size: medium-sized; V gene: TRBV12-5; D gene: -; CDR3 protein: CASSGSGSGPEAFF; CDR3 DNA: TGTGCTAGTAGTGGGAGTGGTTCGGGGCCTGAAGCTTTCTTT
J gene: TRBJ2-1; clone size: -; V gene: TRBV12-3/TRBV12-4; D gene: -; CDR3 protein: CASSLRRGPYNEQFF; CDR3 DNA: TGTGCCAGCAGTTTGCGTCGGGGACCTTACAATGAGCAGTTCTTC
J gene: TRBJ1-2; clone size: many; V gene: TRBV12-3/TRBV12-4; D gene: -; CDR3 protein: CASSLGRGYGYTF; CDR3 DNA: TGTGCCAGCAGTTTGGGCAGAGGGTATGGCTACACCTTC
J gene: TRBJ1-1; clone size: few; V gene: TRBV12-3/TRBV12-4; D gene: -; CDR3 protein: CASTTRWGGNTEAFF; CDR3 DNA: TGTGCCAGCACCACTAGGTGGGGGGGGAACACTGAAGCTTTCTTT
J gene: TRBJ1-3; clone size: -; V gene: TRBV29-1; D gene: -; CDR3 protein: CSVARDSSGNTIYF; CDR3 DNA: TGCAGCGTGGCCAGGGACTCCTCTGGAAACACCATATATTTT
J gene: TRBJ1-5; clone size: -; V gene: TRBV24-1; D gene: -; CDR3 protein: CATSDFGRPNQPQHF; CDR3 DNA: TGTGCCACCAGTGATTTTGGCAGGCCCAATCAGCCCCAGCATTTT
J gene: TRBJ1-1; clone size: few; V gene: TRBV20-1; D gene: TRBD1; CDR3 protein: CSAGTGTGPEAFF; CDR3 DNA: TGCAGTGCCGGCACCGGGACAGGGCCTGAAGCTTTCTTT
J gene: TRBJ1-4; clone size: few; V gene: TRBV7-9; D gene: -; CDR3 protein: CASSSWGSGWEKLFF; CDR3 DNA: TGTGCCAGCAGCTCCTGGGGGTCAGGGTGGGAAAAACTGTTTTTT
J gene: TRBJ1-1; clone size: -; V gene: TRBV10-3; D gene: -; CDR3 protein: CAISPVSRETEAFF; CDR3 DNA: TGTGCCATCAGTCCGGTCTCCCGAGAAACTGAAGCTTTCTTT
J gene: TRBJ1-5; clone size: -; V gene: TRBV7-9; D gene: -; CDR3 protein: CASRTPPPGPNQPQHF; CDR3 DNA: TGTGCCAGCAGAACCCCACCCCCGGGGCCCAATCAGCCCCAGCATTTT
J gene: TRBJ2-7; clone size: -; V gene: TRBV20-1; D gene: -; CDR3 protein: CSAREAPGLEQYF; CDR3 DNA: TGCAGTGCTAGAGAGGCCCCTGGCCTCGAGCAGTACTTC
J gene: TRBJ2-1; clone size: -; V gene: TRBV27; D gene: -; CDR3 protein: CASSPARAWYNEQFF; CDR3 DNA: TGTGCCAGCAGTCCCGCTAGGGCTTGGTACAATGAGCAGTTCTTC
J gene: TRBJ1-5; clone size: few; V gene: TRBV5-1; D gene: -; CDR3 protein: CASSLGDPRVKDQPQHF; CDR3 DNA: TGCGCCAGCAGCTTGGGGGATCCAAGGGTTAAGGATCAGCCCCAGCATTTT
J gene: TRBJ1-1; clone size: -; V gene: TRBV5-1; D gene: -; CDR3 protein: CASSLPDSSAEAFF; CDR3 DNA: TGCGCCAGCAGCTTGCCTGATTCCAGTGCTGAAGCTTTCTTT